The 26 T cell receptor beta chains reported below all come from one sample, sequenced in a study of radiotherapy plus CTLA-4 blockade in lung cancer. Some clones are missing from TCRdb's copy, which holds only in-frame ones; the method was immunoSEQ multiplex PCR. The sample holds approximately 57,000 clones, just under 85% seen once. Sample: peripheral blood, taken from a patient treated with radiotherapy plus ipilimumab. These receptors were collected from a human donor with non-small cell lung cancer whose response to radiotherapy plus ipilimumab could not be evaluated.

V and J are TRBV2 and TRBJ1-5; D perhaps matches TRBD1 (5 bases). This CDR3 comprises 14 residues. Per germline, CDR1 SNHLY and CDR2 FYNNEI. The V and J ends lost 4 bases and 2 bases respectively, with 9 bases between them. The CDR3 region has the DNA TGTGCCAGCAGTGGCGGGGCTCGCAATCAGCCCCAGCATTTT. Translated: CASSGGARNQPQHF.

This chain connects TRBV7-2 to TRBJ2-7, with D possibly being TRBD1 (6 bases). The germline V gene has CDR1 SGHTA and CDR2 FQGNSA. V lost 3 bases and J lost 5, with 14 bases in between. CDR3 size: 14 residues. The CDR3 DNA reads TGTGCCAGCAGCTTCCCGAGCGCAGGGGACGAGCAGTACTTC. This gives the protein CASSFPSAGDEQYF.

The table lists this clone with a few counts. The rearrangement joins TRBV7-9 to TRBJ2-7, with TRBD1 as a possible D gene (5 bases). Trimming took 5 bases from V and 1 from J, leaving 12 bases between them. The CDR3 length is 14 residues. Germline CDR1 is SEHNR and CDR2 is FQNEAQ (reference sequence). As DNA, the CDR3 is TGTGCCAGCAGCCTTGGGGCCGGATCCTACGAGCAGTACTTC. Translating it yields CASSLGAGSYEQYF. The full variable domain, its missing parts supplied by reference TRBV7-9 and TRBJ2-7, is DTGVSQNPRHKITKRGQNVTFRCDPISEHNRLYWYRQTLGQGPEFLTYFQNEAQLEKSRLLSDRFSAERPKGSFSTLEIQRTEQGDSAMYLCASSLGAGSYEQYFGPGTRLTVT.

To note about this clone: A much larger clone sits a single nucleotide away, making a read error possible. This chain links TRBV4-1 with TRBJ2-1; TRBD2 matches at 7 bases. Germline CDR1 reads MGHRA; CDR2 reads YSYEKL. V was clipped by 3 bases and J by 11 bases; unmatched bases: 7. The CDR3 extends over 13 amino acids. CDR3 sequence reads: CASSQVLANKQFF. CDR3 in DNA: TGCGCCAGCAGCCAGGTACTAGCGAATAAGCAGTTCTTC.

V and J are TRBV4-3 and TRBJ2-1; 12 nucleotides agree with TRBD2. Per germline, CDR1 LGHNA and CDR2 YSLEER. The CDR3 totals 19 residues. V was clipped by 1 base and J by 2 bases; unmatched bases: 9. This CDR3 reads CASSQGTSGAPSAYNEQFF. CDR3 DNA: TGCGCCAGCAGCCAAGGGACTAGCGGGGCGCCCTCGGCCTACAATGAGCAGTTCTTC.

This clone was observed a handful of times. The rearrangement uses TRBV2 and TRBJ1-2; D is unresolved. In germline, CDR1 is SNHLY, CDR2 FYNNEI. This CDR3 has 12 amino acids. V was trimmed by 7 bases and J by 4 bases, leaving 10 bases between them. CDR3 DNA: TGTGCCAGCAAACCGGGAATCTATGGCTACACCTTC. Its translation: CASKPGIYGYTF.

The chain links TRBV12-5 to TRBJ2-1; perhaps TRBD2 as D (5 bases). Trimming left V 6 bases short and J 6 bases short, with 15 bases between. Germline V lookup: CDR1 LGHNT, CDR2 FRNRAP. This CDR3 has 14 residues. The CDR3 region has the DNA TGTGCTAGTGGACTCACCCTCGGGGTCAATGAGCAGTTCTTC. This encodes CASGLTLGVNEQFF.

The chain carries TRBV29-1 and TRBJ1-3; perhaps TRBD1 as D (5 bases). The V gene lost 1 base and the J gene lost 4 bases, with 8 bases spanning the gap. This CDR3 contains 13 residues. Germline values: CDR1 SQVTM, CDR2 ANQGSEA. The CDR3 sequence is CSVEGAGGNTIYF. In DNA, the CDR3 is TGCAGCGTTGAAGGGGCAGGGGGAAACACCATATATTTT.

The rearrangement joins TRBV5-4 to TRBJ2-7, with D perhaps matching TRBD2 (6 bases). The ends were cut back, 2 bases at V and 5 bases at J, with 14 bases in the middle. The CDR3 loop spans 14 amino acids. Germline CDR1 and CDR2: SGHNT and YYREEE (reference sequence). The CDR3 loop is CASSFGRGKDEQYF. DNA of the CDR3: TGTGCCAGCAGCTTTGGTCGCGGGAAGGACGAGCAGTACTTC.

The J gene is TRBJ2-2, the V gene TRBV2; 10 bases agree with TRBD2. Trimming cost V 6 bases and J 5 bases; bases outside gene matches: 3. The CDR3 contains 14 residues. Germline CDR1 and CDR2: SNHLY and FYNNEI. The CDR3 reads CASSTSGETGELFF. The CDR3 nucleotides are TGTGCCAGCAGCACTAGCGGGGAGACCGGGGAGCTGTTTTTT.

V gene TRBV4-3 combines with J gene TRBJ1-2; D is perhaps TRBD1 (6 bases). The V and J ends lost 0 bases and 2 bases respectively, with 13 bases between them. Germline assignment: CDR1 LGHNA and CDR2 YSLEER. The CDR3 sequence is 16 residues long. The CDR3 DNA reads as TGCGCCAGCAGCCAAGATTGGAGACAGGAAAACTATGGCTACACCTTC. Translating it yields CASSQDWRQENYGYTF.

V usage is TRBV2 and J usage is TRBJ1-1, with 7 bases lining up with TRBD1. Trimming removed 4 bases from V and 7 bases from J; junction bases left unmatched: 6. CDR1 is SNHLY and CDR2 is FYNNEI in the germline V gene. The CDR3 has 13 residues. The DNA of the CDR3 is TGTGCCAGCAGTGCCGACAGGGACATTGAAGCTTTCTTT. It encodes CASSADRDIEAFF. Full variable domain (missing parts from reference TRBV2 and TRBJ1-1): EPEVTQTPSHQVTQMGQEVILRCVPISNHLYFYWYRQILGQKVEFLVSFYNNEISEKSEIFDDQFSVERPDGSNFTLKIRSTKLEDSAMYFCASSADRDIEAFFGQGTRLTVV.

This chain connects TRBV7-2 to TRBJ2-2; TRBD1 is a possible D gene (6 bases). V lost 4 bases and J lost 6, with 15 bases in between. This CDR3 contains 15 residues. Germline V CDR1 and CDR2: SGHTA, FQGNSA. The CDR3 coding sequence is TGTGCCAGCAGCTCGTACAGGGAGATCTCCGGGGAGCTGTTTTTT. It specifies CASSSYREISGELFF.

The genes are TRBV28 and TRBJ1-1; tentative D call: TRBD1 (6 bases). The germline gives CDR1 MDHEN, CDR2 SYDVKM. This CDR3 spans 15 amino acids. V was pared by 5 bases and J by 5 bases, with 18 bases between. The CDR3 sequence: CASSPVTGPRTEAFF. CDR3 nucleotides: TGTGCCAGCAGTCCTGTTACAGGGCCTCGGACTGAAGCTTTCTTT.

This clone was counted once. The rearrangement links TRBV6-5 to TRBJ2-5, with 7 bases lining up with TRBD1. After removal of 2 bases from V and 1 base from J, the junction contained 4 bases not matched to a gene. The CDR3 totals 15 residues. Germline CDR1 reads MNHEY; CDR2 reads SVGAGI. As DNA, the CDR3 is TGTGCCAGCAGTTACAGTCGGGACAGCCAAGAGACCCAGTACTTC. This encodes CASSYSRDSQETQYF.

The chain carries TRBV6-5 and TRBJ1-2; D is ambiguous. CDR1 is MNHEY, CDR2 SVGAGI, per germline. The CDR3 covers 15 residues. Trimming removed 5 bases at V and 2 bases at J, with 15 bases between. CDR3 loop: CASSLAPNLNYGYTF. The CDR3 coding sequence is TGTGCCAGCAGTCTCGCTCCGAACTTAAACTATGGCTACACCTTC.

In this sample, this clone turned up once. V and J are TRBV10-2 and TRBJ1-1; 7 positions agree with TRBD1. Trimming removed 1 base from V and 1 base from J; junction bases left unmatched: 3. The CDR3 spans 15 residues. The V gene's germline CDR1 is WSHSY and CDR2 SAAADI. The CDR3 DNA follows: TGCGCCAGCAGTGAGTGGCGGGACAGGAACACTGAAGCTTTCTTT. This codes for CASSEWRDRNTEAFF.

This clone has at least ten counts. The chain is built from TRBV27 and TRBJ1-3; 7 bases line up with TRBD1. Germline lookup yields CDR1 MNHEY and CDR2 SMNVEV (reference sequence). The CDR3 is 15 residues long. V was clipped by 6 bases and J by 3 bases; unmatched bases: 8. The CDR3, as DNA: TGTGCCAGCAGGCGGACAGGAGAGTTTGGAAACACCATATATTTT. Encoded protein: CASRRTGEFGNTIYF.

The chain is built from TRBV7-6 and TRBJ1-1, with TRBD1 as a possible D gene (5 bases). Trimming pared 7 bases from V and 1 base from J, leaving 16 bases between. Germline-derived CDR1 and CDR2 are SGHVS and FNYEAQ. The CDR3 sequence is 15 residues long. The chain's CDR3 is CASIGARAGNTEAFF. CDR3 DNA: TGTGCCAGCATTGGGGCCCGGGCAGGGAACACTGAAGCTTTCTTT. Together with reference TRBV7-6 and TRBJ1-1, the CDR3 gives the full variable domain: GAGVSQSPRYKVTKRGQDVALRCDPISGHVSLYWYRQALGQGPEFLTYFNYEAQQDKSGLPNDRFSAERPEGSISTLTIQRTEQRDSAMYRCASIGARAGNTEAFFGQGTRLTVV.

V usage is TRBV14 and J usage is TRBJ1-2, with D hard to call. The CDR3 has 11 residues. CDR1 is SGHDN and CDR2 is FVKESK in the germline V gene. Deletions cut 0 bases from V and 8 bases from J, with 4 bases between. The CDR3 DNA reads TGTGCCAGCAGCCAAGAGAGGGGCTACACCTTC. Translated, it gives CASSQERGYTF.

V and J are TRBV10-1 and TRBJ2-5; no reliable D call. Germline V gene data show CDR1 as WNHNN and CDR2 as SYGVQD (reference sequence). V gave up 0 bases and J gave up 5 bases, with 10 bases separating them. There are 14 residues in the CDR3. CDR3: CASSESSSMETQYF. The DNA of the CDR3 is TGCGCCAGCAGTGAGTCTAGCAGTATGGAGACCCAGTACTTC.

This CDR3 reads CASRLATERRLGSYEQYF. DNA for the CDR3: TGTGCAAGTCGCTTAGCAACCGAGAGGAGGTTGGGATCCTACGAGCAGTACTTC. The V call is TRBV12-2, the J call TRBJ2-7; the table assigns TRBD2, which was not confirmed against the DNA. TRBV12-2 is a documented pseudogene. This CDR3 contains 18 residues.

This clone appeared a few times. The rearrangement joins TRBV7-9 to TRBJ2-7; TRBD1 matches at 12 bases. Trimming removed 5 bases from V and 4 bases from J; junction bases left unmatched: 15. Per germline, CDR1 SEHNR and CDR2 FQNEAQ (reference sequence). This CDR3 comprises 18 residues. CDR3 residues: CASSPPWDRGRARYEQYF. In DNA form, the CDR3 reads TGTGCCAGCAGCCCGCCCTGGGACAGGGGGCGGGCTCGATACGAGCAGTACTTC.

This clone was seen a handful of times. V is TRBV4-3 and J is TRBJ2-2; TRBD1 agrees at 9 bases. Losses at the gene ends were 4 bases for V and 6 bases for J; bases not matched to a gene: 9. The CDR3 runs to 16 residues. The germline V gene has CDR1 LGHNA and CDR2 YSLEER. CDR3 loop: CASSRNTGGAPGELFF. Here the CDR3 DNA reads TGCGCCAGCAGCCGTAACACAGGGGGCGCGCCCGGGGAGCTGTTTTTT.

The chain carries TRBV27 and TRBJ1-1; possible D gene TRBD1, 6 bases. In germline, CDR1 is MNHEY, CDR2 SMNVEV (reference sequence). V dropped 5 bases and J dropped 1 base, with 11 bases sitting between them. This CDR3 spans 14 amino acids. This chain's CDR3 is CASSSGGWNTEAFF. Written as DNA, the CDR3 is TGTGCCAGCAGTAGTGGGGGCTGGAACACTGAAGCTTTCTTT.

This clone has just a few counts. The chain recombines TRBV6-1 with TRBJ1-1, with 9 bases lining up with TRBD1. CDR1 is MNHNS, CDR2 SASEGT, per germline. The CDR3 covers 13 residues. Unmatched junction bases numbered 4, after V lost 5 bases and J lost 6 bases. In DNA form, the CDR3 reads TGTGCCAGCAGTCCCCGGACAGGGGCTGAAGCTTTCTTT. Protein: CASSPRTGAEAFF.